The 25 T cell receptor beta chains presented below share a single source sample, sequenced in a study of cytomegalovirus exposure and HLA in healthy donors. Researchers ran the PCR with 60 Vbeta and 13 Jbeta primers. The table came from immunoSEQ multiplex PCR; TCRdb's copy has only in-frame clones and leaves some out. Of about 92,000 clones listed, 69% are singletons. The material sequenced was PBMCs. The receptor source for this set is a man in his fifties in good health and CMV-seronegative.

The rearrangement links TRBV9 to TRBJ2-5; D remains unclear. The CDR3 is 15 residues long. CDR1 is SGDLS, CDR2 YYNGEE, per germline. Trimming removed 6 bases from V and 2 bases from J, with 17 bases in between. The CDR3, as DNA: TGTGCCAGCACAACGACGGGTGCTATTCAAGAGACCCAGTACTTC. It specifies CASTTTGAIQETQYF.

This clone has a handful of counts. The V gene is TRBV5-1, the J gene TRBJ2-5; D perhaps matches TRBD1 (6 bases). V lost 0 bases and J 4 bases, leaving 7 bases between the germline ends. The germline gives CDR1 SGHRS, CDR2 YFSETQ. The CDR3 has 13 amino acids. The CDR3 DNA is TGCGCCAGCAGCTTGGAAGGGGGAGAGACCCAGTACTTC. Protein sequence: CASSLEGGETQYF.

V and J are TRBV13 and TRBJ1-3; D unclear. Trimming stripped 4 bases from V and 2 bases from J, with 12 bases between. The CDR3 is 15 amino acids. Germline lookup yields CDR1 PRHDT and CDR2 FYEKMQ (reference sequence). DNA for the CDR3: TGTGCCAGCAGCTCTTTCGACATAACTGGAAACACCATATATTTT. This gives the protein CASSSFDITGNTIYF.

This clone appeared a few times. The rearrangement joins TRBV9 to TRBJ2-1; TRBD2 matches at 9 bases. The CDR3 loop spans 16 amino acids. In germline, CDR1 is SGDLS, CDR2 YYNGEE. V gave up 0 bases and J gave up 3 bases; unmatched junction bases: 4. The CDR3 sequence is CASSVEPSGDYNEQFF. In nucleotides, the CDR3 is TGTGCCAGCAGCGTAGAGCCTAGCGGGGACTACAATGAGCAGTTCTTC. The full variable domain, its missing parts supplied by reference TRBV9 and TRBJ2-1, is DSGVTQTPKHLITATGQRVTLRCSPRSGDLSVYWYQQSLDQGLQFLIQYYNGEERAKGNILERFSAQQFPDLHSELNLSSLELGDSALYFCASSVEPSGDYNEQFFGPGTRLTVL.

The J gene is TRBJ1-4, the V gene TRBV7-9; D may be TRBD1 (5 bases). Germline CDR1 reads SEHNR; CDR2 reads FQNEAQ (reference sequence). There are 17 residues in the CDR3. The V end lost 8 bases, the J end lost 8 bases, and 27 bases lay between the germline ends. CDR3 nucleotide sequence: TGTGCCAGCCTTCGCGGTGCGGGGCGAGGGGATCCCGAAAAACTGTTTTTT. Residues: CASLRGAGRGDPEKLFF.

The chain couples TRBV6-6 to TRBJ2-3; D is undetermined. CDR1 is MNHNY, CDR2 SVGAGI, per germline (reference sequence). CDR3 length: 16 amino acids. Trimming took off 5 bases at V and 0 bases at J, with 15 bases between the two ends. The CDR3 DNA sequence: TGTGCCAGCAGTCGTGATGGCAAACTAAGCACAGATACGCAGTATTTT. It yields the protein CASSRDGKLSTDTQYF.

The rearrangement uses TRBV19 and TRBJ2-4; 7 bases are a match to TRBD2. V dropped 3 bases and J dropped 12; count of bases not matched to a gene: 2. CDR1 is LNHDA and CDR2 is SQIVND in the germline V gene (reference sequence). The CDR3 is made up of 11 amino acids. The CDR3 is CASSIGGSQYF. CDR3 sequence (DNA): TGTGCCAGTAGTATCGGGGGGAGTCAGTACTTC.

This chain connects TRBV2 to TRBJ2-7; 8 bases agree with TRBD1. This CDR3 has 15 amino acids. V lost 6 bases, J lost 6 bases, and 13 bases stayed unmatched. From germline, CDR1 is SNHLY and CDR2 FYNNEI. The CDR3 sequence is CASSPFRDRHREQYV. The CDR3 coding sequence is TGTGCCAGCAGCCCTTTCCGGGACAGGCATCGCGAGCAGTACGTC.

The rearrangement links TRBV5-1 to TRBJ2-5, with 11 positions matching TRBD1. CDR3 length equals 16 residues. The germline gives CDR1 SGHRS, CDR2 YFSETQ. With 0 bases clipped from V and 5 bases from J, the junction kept 6 bases outside the gene matches. The CDR3 is CASSLAEGTGGETQYF. CDR3 in DNA: TGCGCCAGCAGCTTGGCCGAGGGGACAGGGGGGGAGACCCAGTACTTC.

The J gene is TRBJ1-2, the V gene TRBV30; TRBD1 matches at 8 bases. This CDR3 spans 15 amino acids. CDR1 GTSNPN and CDR2 SVGIG come from the germline V gene (reference sequence). J gave up 4 bases and V 2 bases, and 9 bases lay outside the gene matches. CDR3 sequence reads: CAWSSQGAGVYGYTF. In DNA form, the CDR3 reads TGTGCCTGGAGTTCCCAGGGGGCGGGCGTCTATGGCTACACCTTC.

The chain has TRBV19 and TRBJ2-1; D not certain. The ends were cut back, 4 bases at V and 8 bases at J, with 6 bases in the middle. CDR3 size: 11 residues. Germline V gene lookup returns CDR1 LNHDA and CDR2 SQIVND (reference sequence). In nucleotides, the CDR3 is TGTGCCAGTAGTAGTTCGGATGAGCAGTTCTTC. Residues: CASSSSDEQFF.

This chain links TRBV7-2 with TRBJ2-5; D may be TRBD2 (6 bases). Between the trimmed V and J ends, which lost 1 base and 5 bases, there was a span of 14 bases. The CDR3 covers 15 residues. Germline V CDR1 and CDR2: SGHTA, FQGNSA. In nucleotides, the CDR3 is TGTGCCAGCAGCTTAGGTGGGGCGGGATGGGAGACCCAGTACTTC. Translated: CASSLGGAGWETQYF.

The chain links TRBV14 to TRBJ2-2, with 9 bases that match TRBD2. CDR1 and CDR2 (germline): SGHDN, FVKESK. The CDR3 contains 15 residues. V was clipped by 6 bases and J by 0 bases; unmatched bases: 2. CDR3 DNA: TGTGCCAGCAGGTTAGCGGGGGCGAACACCGGGGAGCTGTTTTTT. Amino acids: CASRLAGANTGELFF.

The chain joins TRBV5-1 to TRBJ2-5, with 8 bases identical to TRBD2. This CDR3 has 14 amino acids. CDR1 SGHRS and CDR2 YFSETQ come from the germline V gene. The V segment lost 5 bases and the J segment 5 bases; nucleotides outside the gene matches: 8. CDR3: CASRLGGASETQYF. DNA of the CDR3: TGCGCCAGCAGGCTCGGGGGGGCCAGTGAGACCCAGTACTTC.

The chain couples TRBV10-3 to TRBJ1-4; D remains ambiguous. The length of the CDR3 is 14 residues. Trimming removed 10 bases from V and 7 bases from J, with 19 bases in between. Germline V gene lookup returns CDR1 ENHRY and CDR2 SYGVKD. The CDR3 sequence is CATQHRRSSEKLFF. CDR3 nucleotides: TGTGCCACTCAACACAGAAGGTCAAGTGAAAAACTGTTTTTT.

This clone has a handful of counts. V and J are TRBV6-5 and TRBJ2-4; TRBD1 might be the D (6 bases). This CDR3 comprises 14 residues. V lost 5 bases, J lost 6 bases, and 14 bases lay in between. Germline V gene lookup returns CDR1 MNHEY and CDR2 SVGAGI. CDR3 coding DNA: TGTGCCAGCAGTAGGGGGTTCAGGGGAAACATTCAGTACTTC. Encoded protein: CASSRGFRGNIQYF.

This clone has just a few counts. This chain uses TRBV19 with TRBJ2-1, with 15 bases aligning to TRBD2. This CDR3 has 17 residues. In germline, CDR1 is LNHDA, CDR2 SQIVND (reference sequence). Unmatched junction bases numbered 9, after V lost 9 bases and J lost 3 bases. CDR3 protein: CASLGLAGGLGYNEQFF. The DNA of the CDR3 is TGTGCCAGCCTTGGACTAGCGGGAGGGTTGGGCTACAATGAGCAGTTCTTC.

The chain uses TRBV28 and TRBJ1-5; 7 bases agree with TRBD1. The CDR3 spans 16 residues. CDR1 MDHEN and CDR2 SYDVKM come from the germline V gene. V was clipped by 3 bases and J by 7 bases; unmatched bases: 12. The CDR3 DNA reads as TGTGCCAGCAGTTTGTGGGGACAGCCCTCCGGGCAGCCCCAGCATTTT. It translates to CASSLWGQPSGQPQHF.

The chain couples TRBV27 to TRBJ2-2; 15 nucleotides line up with TRBD2. The V gene end was trimmed by 11 bases and the J gene end by 6 bases; junction bases not matched to a gene: 16. This CDR3 contains 18 residues. Germline CDR1 MNHEY, CDR2 SMNVEV (reference sequence). The DNA for the CDR3 is TGTGCCGTAGGGCCGGGACTAGCGGGAGGTTGGGCCCCCGGGGAGCTGTTTTTT. The encoded protein is CAVGPGLAGGWAPGELFF.

This clone was counted between two and nine times. The J gene is TRBJ2-5, the V gene TRBV2, with TRBD2 matching 13 bases. The CDR3 loop spans 15 amino acids. Germline loops: CDR1 SNHLY, CDR2 FYNNEI. Germline trimming cut 7 bases from V and 5 bases from J; bases unmatched to any gene: 7. The CDR3 DNA sequence: TGTGCCAGCACCCAAGGGACTAGCGGGGCTGAGACCCAGTACTTC. It translates to CASTQGTSGAETQYF.

This clone was counted only a few times. The gene calls are TRBV19 and TRBJ2-7, with TRBD2 matching over 9 bases. Germline assignment: CDR1 LNHDA and CDR2 SQIVND (reference sequence). The CDR3 covers 14 residues. V trimming: 6 bases; J trimming: 0 bases; junction bases outside the gene matches: 3. This CDR3 reads CASSRSGSSYEQYV. Here the CDR3 DNA reads TGTGCCAGTAGCCGTAGCGGGAGCTCCTACGAGCAGTACGTC.

CDR3 protein: CASSLGFGQGAFEQYF. Written as DNA, the CDR3 is TGCGCCAGCAGCTTGGGATTTGGGCAGGGGGCCTTCGAGCAGTACTTC. The chain links TRBV5-1 to TRBJ2-7; 8 nucleotides agree with TRBD1. Germline V CDR1 and CDR2: SGHRS, YFSETQ. V gave up 0 bases and J gave up 6 bases; unmatched junction bases: 11. The CDR3 has 16 residues.

This clone was seen once. This chain joins TRBV10-3 and TRBJ2-7; D might be TRBD1 (6 bases). Germline CDR1 is ENHRY and CDR2 is SYGVKD. The CDR3 spans 15 residues. V was trimmed by 3 bases and J by 5 bases, leaving 17 bases between them. DNA of the CDR3: TGTGCCATCAGTGAACAGGGTCCTCTTAATAACGAGCAGTACTTC. Its protein product is CAISEQGPLNNEQYF.

V is TRBV30 and J is TRBJ2-6; D remains ambiguous. V was trimmed by 5 bases and J by 0 bases, leaving 8 bases between them. The CDR3 has 14 residues. Germline-derived CDR1 and CDR2 are GTSNPN and SVGIG (reference sequence). The CDR3 nucleotides are TGTGCCTGGTCACGGAGCTCTGGGGCCAACGTCCTGACTTTC. This sequence encodes CAWSRSSGANVLTF.

The chain joins TRBV4-3 to TRBJ2-7; 8 positions match TRBD1. CDR3 size: 13 residues. CDR1 and CDR2 from the germline V gene are LGHNA and YSLEER. V lost 3 bases and J lost 3; bases outside the gene matches: 1. The CDR3 loop is CASSQDRDYEQYV. The CDR3 nucleotides read TGCGCCAGCAGCCAGGACAGGGACTACGAGCAGTACGTC.